These 10 T cell receptor beta chains originate from one sample sequenced in a study of blood T cell repertoires in COVID-19 (dated by TCRdb to 2020 to 2021). The library was prepared using the immunoSEQ multiplex PCR assay. The clones in this table, taken by TCRdb from immuneACCESS, are in-frame only. Not every clone is retained; where verified, under half of the shortfall comes from an unresolved V gene, and the cause of the rest is unknown. This sample gives about 76,000 clones in total; approximately 86% of them show up just once. Roughly a sixth of the sample belongs to the ten largest clones. The material sequenced was peripheral blood. The receptors shown here come from a human donor in a cohort sampled during active COVID-19.

The rearrangement joins TRBV7-2 to TRBJ2-1; TRBD2 agrees at 11 bases. Germline CDR1 SGHTA, CDR2 FQGNSA. The CDR3 runs 18 residues. The V segment lost 4 bases and the J segment 5 bases; nucleotides outside the gene matches: 13. As DNA, the CDR3 is TGTGCCAGCAGCTCGCATAGCCTAGCGGGGGGACTCGACAATGAGCAGTTCTTC. This codes for CASSSHSLAGGLDNEQFF.

V gene TRBV5-1 combines with J gene TRBJ2-3, with 10 bases aligning to TRBD2. Germline CDR1 is SGHRS and CDR2 is YFSETQ. The length of the CDR3 is 16 residues. V was pared by 0 bases and J by 2 bases, with 3 bases of the junction left unmatched. CDR3 in amino acids: CASSLVLAGDTDTQYF. CDR3 bases: TGCGCCAGCAGCTTGGTTCTAGCGGGGGACACAGATACGCAGTATTTT.

The CDR3 reads CASSFGGNADTDTQYF. The CDR3 DNA is TGTGCCAGCAGCTTTGGCGGAAATGCTGACACAGATACGCAGTATTTT. The V gene is TRBV7-8, the J gene TRBJ2-3; D gene unclear. Trimming left V 3 bases short and J 2 bases short, with 15 bases between. This CDR3 has 16 amino acids. Germline V gene lookup returns CDR1 SGHVS and CDR2 FQNEAQ.

The chain has TRBV6-1 and TRBJ1-1; 7 nucleotides line up with TRBD1. Unmatched junction bases numbered 2, after V lost 3 bases and J lost 1 base. The CDR3 is made up of 14 amino acids. Germline V gene data show CDR1 as MNHNS and CDR2 as SASEGT. The CDR3 bases are TGTGCCAGCAGTGAGGGACAGCCGAACACTGAAGCTTTCTTT. Its translation: CASSEGQPNTEAFF.

The V gene is TRBV19, the J gene TRBJ2-1, with TRBD2 matching over 10 bases. With 3 bases clipped from V and 6 bases from J, the junction kept 5 bases outside the gene matches. The CDR3 sequence is 15 residues long. The V gene's germline CDR1 is LNHDA and CDR2 SQIVND (reference sequence). Here the CDR3 reads CASSMDLAGGNEQFF. DNA for the CDR3: TGTGCCAGTAGTATGGACTTAGCGGGAGGCAATGAGCAGTTCTTC.

The gene calls are TRBV11-2 and TRBJ1-1; TRBD1 matches at 8 bases. Germline-derived CDR1 and CDR2 are SGHAT and FQNNGV. This CDR3 region has 16 residues. Germline trimming cut 5 bases from V and 4 bases from J; bases unmatched to any gene: 12. This chain's CDR3 is CASSPPAGGRSTEAFF. CDR3 nucleotides: TGTGCCAGCAGCCCGCCGGCAGGGGGCCGGAGCACTGAAGCTTTCTTT.

The chain recombines TRBV10-3 with TRBJ2-1; 11 nucleotides line up with TRBD2. The CDR3 covers 18 residues. CDR1 and CDR2 from the germline V gene are ENHRY and SYGVKD. Germline trimming cut 4 bases from V and 4 bases from J; bases unmatched to any gene: 12. The CDR3 coding sequence is TGTGCCATCAGTGGGGGTTTACTAGCGGGGGCTACTTACAATGAGCAGTTCTTC. It yields the protein CAISGGLLAGATYNEQFF.

This clone has a single count. The V call is TRBV5-1, the J call TRBJ2-7; TRBD2 agrees at 8 bases. CDR3 length: 16 residues. The germline V gene encodes CDR1 SGHRS and CDR2 YFSETQ. The ends lost 0 bases at V and 2 bases at J; junction bases unmatched: 7. CDR3 nucleotide sequence: TGCGCCAGCAGCTTGGATCCAGCGGGAGTGACCTACGAGCAGTACTTC. Its protein is CASSLDPAGVTYEQYF.

The count of this clone is one. The chain joins TRBV28 to TRBJ2-3; weak D call: TRBD2 (6 bases). Looked up from germline, CDR1 is MDHEN and CDR2 is SYDVKM. V lost 11 bases, J lost 0 bases, and 18 bases lay in between. CDR3 size: 15 residues. CDR3 DNA sequence: TGTGCCTCTGAGGGGCGCGGGGCGAGCACAGATACGCAGTATTTT. It yields the protein CASEGRGASTDTQYF.

This chain connects TRBV2 to TRBJ1-1, with D perhaps matching TRBD1 (5 bases). Trimming cost V 6 bases and J 7 bases, with 12 bases left between them. The CDR3 is 12 amino acids. Germline V gene lookup returns CDR1 SNHLY and CDR2 FYNNEI. The CDR3 loop is CASRTAILEAFF. The CDR3 coding sequence is TGTGCCAGCAGGACAGCTATCCTTGAAGCTTTCTTT. Complete variable domain (other parts from reference TRBV2 and TRBJ1-1): EPEVTQTPSHQVTQMGQEVILRCVPISNHLYFYWYRQILGQKVEFLVSFYNNEISEKSEIFDDQFSVERPDGSNFTLKIRSTKLEDSAMYFCASRTAILEAFFGQGTRLTVV.